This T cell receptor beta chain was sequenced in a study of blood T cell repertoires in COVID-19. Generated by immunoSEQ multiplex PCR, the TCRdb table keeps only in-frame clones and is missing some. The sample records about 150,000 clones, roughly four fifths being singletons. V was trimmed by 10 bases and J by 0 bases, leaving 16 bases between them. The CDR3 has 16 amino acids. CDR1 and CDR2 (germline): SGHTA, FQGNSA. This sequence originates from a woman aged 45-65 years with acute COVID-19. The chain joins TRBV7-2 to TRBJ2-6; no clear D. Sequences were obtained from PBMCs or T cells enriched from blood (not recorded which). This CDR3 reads CATHGPRLSGANVLTF. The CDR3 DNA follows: TGTGCCACCCATGGCCCGCGGCTCTCTGGGGCCAACGTCCTGACTTTC.